One and the same sample provided the 29 T cell receptor beta chains below, sequenced in a study of cytomegalovirus exposure and HLA in healthy donors. Primers included in the PCR were 60 Vbeta and 13 Jbeta primers. Sequencing used immunoSEQ multiplex PCR; TCRdb keeps in-frame clones, though not all of them. The table has more than 110,000 clones, just under 85% seen once. Sequencing input: PBMCs. These receptors originate from a man aged 40-49 years in good health and CMV-seropositive.

This chain connects TRBV7-8 to TRBJ1-3; the D is unclear. The germline V gene has CDR1 SGHVS and CDR2 FQNEAQ. V lost 4 bases and J lost 0, with 16 bases in between. The CDR3 is 17 residues long. The DNA for the CDR3 is TGTGCCAGCAGCTCCCGGACTGAGTGGAGCTCTGGAAACACCATATATTTT. This translates into CASSSRTEWSSGNTIYF.

The chain uses TRBV16 and TRBJ1-3, with D maybe TRBD1 (6 bases). Germline V gene sequence: CDR1 KGHSY, CDR2 FQNENV. V dropped 0 bases and J dropped 1 base, with 10 bases sitting between them. CDR3 length equals 16 residues. Here the CDR3 DNA reads TGTGCCAGCAGCCAATCCTCTACAGGGTCTGGAAACACCATATATTTT. This codes for CASSQSSTGSGNTIYF.

This chain connects TRBV19 to TRBJ1-1; 8 nucleotides match TRBD1. V was pared by 5 bases and J by 4 bases, with 9 bases of the junction left unmatched. Germline CDR1 is LNHDA and CDR2 is SQIVND (reference sequence). The CDR3 is 15 residues long. In DNA, the CDR3 is TGTGCCAGTAGTTTTGTCGGACAGGGCGGCACTGAAGCTTTCTTT. Translation gives CASSFVGQGGTEAFF.

V and J are TRBV6-1 and TRBJ1-2; 8 bases are a match to TRBD1. The germline V gene has CDR1 MNHNS and CDR2 SASEGT. After removal of 6 bases from V and 6 bases from J, the junction contained 6 bases not matched to a gene. This CDR3 region has 13 residues. CDR3 in DNA: TGTGCCAGCAGCATCAGGGGGCTGGATGGCTACACCTTC. Residues: CASSIRGLDGYTF.

The chain uses TRBV28 and TRBJ1-5; TRBD1 aligns across 8 bases. Per germline, CDR1 MDHEN and CDR2 SYDVKM. Trimming took 6 bases from V and 7 from J; bases not matched to a gene: 8. This CDR3 spans 14 amino acids. The CDR3 reads CASSTQGAKQPQHF. CDR3 nucleotides: TGTGCCAGCAGCACCCAGGGGGCGAAGCAGCCCCAGCATTTT. The full variable domain, in which reference TRBV28 and TRBJ1-5 provide the parts outside the CDR3, is DVKVTQSSRYLVKRTGEKVFLECVQDMDHENMFWYRQDPGLGLRLIYFSYDVKMKEKGDIPEGYSVSREKKERFSLILESASTNQTSMYLCASSTQGAKQPQHFGDGTRLSIL.

This clone was seen a single time. The chain has TRBV5-6 and TRBJ2-1, with TRBD2 identical over 7 bases. V was pared by 3 bases and J by 10 bases, with 7 bases of the junction left unmatched. CDR1 and CDR2 from the germline V gene are SGHDT and YYEEEE. The CDR3 has 13 amino acids. Here the CDR3 reads CASSSRPSGEQFF. The CDR3 DNA reads as TGTGCCAGCAGCTCCCGGCCTAGCGGCGAGCAGTTCTTC.

The DNA for the CDR3 is TGTGCCAGCAGCTTGATGGGGGCCGGAGAAGAGACCCAGTACTTC. Translating gives CASSLMGAGEETQYF. The chain uses TRBV5-8 and TRBJ2-5; TRBD1 might be the D (6 bases). This CDR3 contains 15 residues. CDR1 and CDR2 from the germline V gene are SGHTS and YDEGEE. V was clipped by 1 base and J by 3 bases, with 13 bases between them. Using reference TRBV5-8 and TRBJ2-5 for the parts outside the CDR3, the full variable domain is EAGVTQSPTHLIKTRGQQATLRCSPISGHTSVYWYQQALGLGLQFLLWYDEGEERNRGNFPPRFSGRQFPNYSSELNVNALELEDSALYLCASSLMGAGEETQYFGPGTRLLVL.

V usage is TRBV4-2 and J usage is TRBJ1-2, with 9 bases that match TRBD1. The length of the CDR3 is 14 residues. Germline V gene sequence: CDR1 LGHNA, CDR2 YNFKEQ. V gave up 2 bases and J gave up 5 bases; unmatched junction bases: 3. CDR3 residues: CASSQPGTGYGYTF. CDR3 nucleotide sequence: TGTGCCAGCAGCCAACCCGGGACAGGGTATGGCTACACCTTC.

The chain couples TRBV19 to TRBJ2-1; 7 bases are shared with TRBD2. The V gene's germline CDR1 is LNHDA and CDR2 SQIVND (reference sequence). With 6 bases clipped from V and 9 bases from J, the junction kept 14 bases outside the gene matches. This CDR3 contains 15 residues. CDR3 in DNA: TGTGCCAGTAGCCCGTTGGGGGAGGGCCCCGGTGAGCAGTTCTTC. This encodes CASSPLGEGPGEQFF.

CDR3 residues: CASSTGGTTGTQYF. CDR3 bases: TGTGCCAGCAGCACCGGAGGAACGACGGGGACCCAGTACTTC. This sequence joins TRBV5-4 and TRBJ2-5; tentative D call: TRBD2 (5 bases). V was trimmed by 4 bases and J by 7 bases, leaving 17 bases between them. CDR1 is SGHNT, CDR2 YYREEE, per germline (reference sequence). The CDR3 has 14 residues.

The genes are TRBV5-1 and TRBJ2-7, with 10 bases fitting TRBD1. Germline assignment: CDR1 SGHRS and CDR2 YFSETQ. The CDR3 spans 13 residues. After removal of 7 bases from V and 3 bases from J, the junction contained 4 bases not matched to a gene. The CDR3 nucleotides are TGCGCCAGCCGCCGGACAGGGGGCTACGAGCAGTACTTC. This encodes CASRRTGGYEQYF.

Only a few counts were recorded for this clone. The genes are TRBV9 and TRBJ1-2; the D is unclear. Trimming took 0 bases from V and 4 from J, leaving 16 bases between them. Germline values: CDR1 SGDLS, CDR2 YYNGEE. This CDR3 contains 16 residues. Here the CDR3 reads CASSVDPSRALYGYTF. CDR3 nucleotides: TGTGCCAGCAGCGTAGATCCAAGCCGAGCCCTCTATGGCTACACCTTC.

The CDR3 sequence: CASSFNGGADTQYF. The CDR3 nucleotides read TGTGCCAGCAGCTTTAATGGGGGCGCAGATACGCAGTATTTT. V usage is TRBV5-4 and J usage is TRBJ2-3; D possibly corresponds to TRBD1 (6 bases). V was trimmed by 2 bases and J by 4 bases, leaving 11 bases between them. This CDR3 has 14 residues. The germline CDR1 and CDR2 sequences are SGHNT and YYREEE (reference sequence).

This chain's CDR3 is CASSLRVAGELFF. The CDR3 region has the DNA TGCGCCAGCAGCCTCAGGGTAGCCGGGGAGCTGTTTTTT. The chain links TRBV5-1 to TRBJ2-2, with a possible D match to TRBD1 (5 bases). V was clipped by 4 bases and J by 6 bases, with 10 bases between them. The CDR3 runs 13 residues. Germline CDR1 is SGHRS and CDR2 is YFSETQ.

The chain links TRBV19 to TRBJ2-7, with TRBD1 matching 7 bases. Germline loops: CDR1 LNHDA, CDR2 SQIVND (reference sequence). V lost 3 bases to trimming and J lost 3 bases; unmatched junction nucleotides: 14. The CDR3 loop spans 17 amino acids. In DNA form, the CDR3 reads TGTGCCAGTAGTATGGGTCGGAGACAGGGCTTCAGCTACGAGCAGTACTTC. Its protein is CASSMGRRQGFSYEQYF.

This chain uses TRBV27 with TRBJ1-3; 8 bases fit TRBD1. J gave up 1 base and V 5 bases, and 16 bases lay outside the gene matches. The germline gives CDR1 MNHEY, CDR2 SMNVEV (reference sequence). The CDR3 is 19 amino acids. DNA for the CDR3: TGTGCCAGCAGTGGGACAGGTCTAATTAGAGGGAAATCTGGAAACACCATATATTTT. This translates into CASSGTGLIRGKSGNTIYF.

Only one count was recorded for this clone. CDR3 DNA: TGCGCCAGCAGCTTGGACGGACAGGGGAGCACAGATACGCAGTATTTT. Residues: CASSLDGQGSTDTQYF. The rearrangement links TRBV5-1 to TRBJ2-3; TRBD1 matches 9 bases. The CDR3 totals 16 residues. V lost 0 bases, J lost 0 bases, and 2 bases stayed unmatched. Germline V gene lookup returns CDR1 SGHRS and CDR2 YFSETQ.

V is TRBV7-2 and J is TRBJ2-5; TRBD1 aligns across 10 bases. Germline CDR1 SGHTA, CDR2 FQGNSA. V lost 6 bases and J lost 9; bases outside the gene matches: 10. The CDR3 totals 14 residues. The CDR3 loop reads CASSSPGQGMAQYF. CDR3 DNA sequence: TGTGCCAGCAGTTCGCCGGGACAGGGGATGGCCCAGTACTTC.

The rearrangement uses TRBV9 and TRBJ1-1; 7 bases fit TRBD1. The CDR3 has 14 residues. Unmatched junction bases numbered 5, after V lost 3 bases and J lost 3 bases. Germline V lookup: CDR1 SGDLS, CDR2 YYNGEE. The CDR3 DNA reads TGTGCCAGCAGCGCCACAGGGGACTACACTGAAGCTTTCTTT. Translated, it gives CASSATGDYTEAFF.

The CDR3 region is CASSYAGTGLWVAKNIQYF. CDR3 DNA sequence: TGTGCCAGCAGCTACGCCGGGACAGGGCTCTGGGTCGCCAAAAACATTCAGTACTTC. This chain links TRBV7-2 with TRBJ2-4; 9 bases are shared with TRBD1. The V segment lost 4 bases and the J segment 1 base; nucleotides outside the gene matches: 14. Germline V gives CDR1 SGHTA, CDR2 FQGNSA. This CDR3 region has 19 residues.

The gene calls are TRBV5-1 and TRBJ1-1; 8 nucleotides match TRBD1. The CDR3 is 15 residues long. Germline CDR1 reads SGHRS; CDR2 reads YFSETQ. J lost 4 bases, V lost 4 bases, and 9 bases had no gene match. The CDR3 DNA follows: TGCGCCAGCAGCCCGGATAGGACAGGGAGCACTGAAGCTTTCTTT. Protein: CASSPDRTGSTEAFF.

The chain carries TRBV6-6 and TRBJ2-7; TRBD2 is a possible D gene (6 bases). The CDR3 length is 16 residues. Trimming stripped 2 bases from V and 7 bases from J, with 21 bases between. Germline V CDR1 and CDR2: MNHNY, SVGAGI (reference sequence). DNA of the CDR3: TGTGCCAGCAGTTACCCCCTGGACGGAGGGCCGGGGGAGCAGTACTTC. Its translation is CASSYPLDGGPGEQYF.

The chain employs TRBV6-1 and TRBJ1-2, with D hard to call. V lost 5 bases to trimming and J lost 2 bases, with 15 bases between them. The CDR3 has 15 amino acids. Germline V gene lookup returns CDR1 MNHNS and CDR2 SASEGT. The CDR3 spells CASSSPGSLNYGYTF. The CDR3 DNA sequence: TGTGCCAGCAGTTCCCCGGGATCCTTGAACTATGGCTACACCTTC.

The genes are TRBV27 and TRBJ2-1; D is possibly TRBD1 (6 bases). CDR1 and CDR2 (germline): MNHEY, SMNVEV (reference sequence). Trimming stripped 8 bases from V and 2 bases from J, with 13 bases between. This CDR3 is 14 amino acids long. The CDR3 region has the DNA TGTGCCAGCGGCCAACAGGGCCCCTACAATGAGCAGTTCTTC. Its translation: CASGQQGPYNEQFF.

The chain is built from TRBV7-9 and TRBJ2-1; D may be TRBD2 (5 bases). The CDR3 loop spans 13 amino acids. V lost 4 bases and J 2 bases, leaving 6 bases between the germline ends. CDR1 is SEHNR and CDR2 is FQNEAQ in the germline V gene (reference sequence). CDR3 sequence reads: CASSSGTYNEQFF. Here the CDR3 DNA reads TGTGCCAGCAGCTCCGGGACCTACAATGAGCAGTTCTTC.

The chain links TRBV15 to TRBJ2-5; perhaps TRBD2 as D (5 bases). Germline values: CDR1 LNHNV, CDR2 YYDKDF (reference sequence). CDR3 length equals 14 residues. Trimming stripped 3 bases from V and 2 bases from J, with 10 bases between. DNA of the CDR3: TGTGCCACCAGCAGTGACTATTATCAAGAGACCCAGTACTTC. Translation: CATSSDYYQETQYF.

This chain links TRBV30 with TRBJ2-3; 9 bases are a match to TRBD2. This CDR3 is 15 amino acids long. CDR1 GTSNPN and CDR2 SVGIG come from the germline V gene (reference sequence). Trimming took 4 bases from V and 4 from J; bases not matched to a gene: 9. This CDR3 reads CAWNLRGGRSDTQYF. In DNA form, the CDR3 reads TGTGCCTGGAATCTGCGGGGGGGCCGGTCAGATACGCAGTATTTT.

This rearrangement joins TRBV30 to TRBJ2-5; maybe TRBD2 (6 bases). Germline values: CDR1 GTSNPN, CDR2 SVGIG (reference sequence). V was pared by 2 bases and J by 4 bases, with 17 bases between. The CDR3 spans 15 residues. The CDR3 region has the DNA TGTGCCTGGAGTCTCCTCGGACTATCTACAGAGACCCAGTACTTC. It translates to CAWSLLGLSTETQYF.

CDR3 protein: CASNPYEGGETQYF. The CDR3 DNA sequence: TGCGCCAGCAACCCCTACGAGGGCGGGGAGACCCAGTACTTC. The J gene is TRBJ2-5, the V gene TRBV5-1, with TRBD2 as a possible D gene (5 bases). V was trimmed by 6 bases and J by 5 bases, leaving 17 bases between them. The CDR3 covers 14 residues. Germline V gene lookup returns CDR1 SGHRS and CDR2 YFSETQ.